This entry lists 30 T cell receptor beta chains sequenced from one sample in a study of shared T cell receptors in the human thymus (dated by TCRdb to 2020 to 2023). The method behind the library was the immunoSEQ multiplex PCR assay. Drawn from immuneACCESS, this table holds only the in-frame rearrangements with V and J called that TCRdb kept. Clones are partly lost; checked studies trace under half to an unresolved V gene and leave the rest unexplained. The sample contains 55,000 to 75,000 clones, about 95% of them found a single time. The top ten constitute about 0.036% of the sample. The specimen sequenced was thymocytes. These receptors were obtained from a human donor.

This chain's CDR3 is CASSEPPGTGDTNYGYTF. The CDR3 DNA follows: TGTGCCAGCAGCGAACCTCCCGGGACAGGGGACACAAACTATGGCTACACCTTC. The chain recombines TRBV5-6 with TRBJ1-2, with 10 bases that match TRBD1. The trim removed 4 bases at V and 2 bases at J, leaving 14 bases unmatched. CDR1 is SGHDT and CDR2 is YYEEEE in the germline V gene. This CDR3 has 18 residues. The full variable domain, its missing parts supplied by reference TRBV5-6 and TRBJ1-2, is DAGVTQSPTHLIKTRGQQVTLRCSPKSGHDTVSWYQQALGQGPQFIFQYYEEEERQRGNFPDRFSGHQFPNYSSELNVNALLLGDSALYLCASSEPPGTGDTNYGYTFGSGTRLTVV.

The genes are TRBV11-2 and TRBJ2-6; no definite D call. Germline lookup yields CDR1 SGHAT and CDR2 FQNNGV. The length of the CDR3 is 18 residues. V lost 1 base, J lost 0 bases, and 13 bases lay in between. DNA of the CDR3: TGTGCCAGCAGCTTAGGAGCCGCCCCCAGCTCTGGGGCCAACGTCCTGACTTTC. This gives the protein CASSLGAAPSSGANVLTF.

The chain combines TRBV6-1 with TRBJ2-2; the match to TRBD2 covers 8 bases. The CDR3 sequence is 18 residues long. From germline, CDR1 is MNHNS and CDR2 SASEGT. J lost 1 base, V lost 1 base, and 8 bases had no gene match. CDR3 coding DNA: TGTGCCAGCAGTGAAGGTAGCGGGGTTTGGTTGAACACCGGGGAGCTGTTTTTT. This codes for CASSEGSGVWLNTGELFF.

The chain combines TRBV15 with TRBJ1-2; no clear D. V was trimmed by 5 bases and J by 4 bases, leaving 17 bases between them. Germline CDR1 reads LNHNV; CDR2 reads YYDKDF (reference sequence). This CDR3 region has 15 residues. CDR3 in amino acids: CATSQITRAPYGYTF. The CDR3 bases are TGTGCCACCAGCCAAATCACCCGGGCCCCCTATGGCTACACCTTC.

The chain recombines TRBV19 with TRBJ2-2; D remains ambiguous. Trimming cost V 5 bases and J 6 bases, with 7 bases left between them. CDR1 LNHDA and CDR2 SQIVND come from the germline V gene (reference sequence). CDR3 length: 12 residues. CDR3 residues: CASSVGSGELFF. The CDR3 DNA follows: TGTGCCAGTAGTGTGGGGTCCGGGGAGCTGTTTTTT.

The V and J genes are TRBV7-8 and TRBJ2-3, with TRBD2 matching over 8 bases. The germline V gene encodes CDR1 SGHVS and CDR2 FQNEAQ. CDR3 length: 16 residues. V shed 2 bases and J 3 bases; nucleotides not matched to a gene: 7. CDR3 in amino acids: CASSLRAGAPTDTQYF. Here the CDR3 DNA reads TGTGCCAGCAGCTTAAGAGCGGGGGCCCCGACAGATACGCAGTATTTT.

A few counts support this clone. V usage is TRBV6-5 and J usage is TRBJ1-1, with unresolved D. Germline-derived CDR1 and CDR2 are MNHEY and SVGAGI. The V end was cut by 0 bases, the J end by 5 bases, with 4 bases between. CDR3 size: 12 residues. The chain's CDR3 is CASSYSETEAFF. DNA of the CDR3: TGTGCCAGCAGTTACTCGGAGACTGAAGCTTTCTTT.

The chain links TRBV5-1 to TRBJ2-2; 7 nucleotides agree with TRBD1. V was pared by 0 bases and J by 1 base, with 6 bases of the junction left unmatched. CDR1 is SGHRS, CDR2 YFSETQ, per germline. The CDR3 extends over 17 amino acids. CDR3 DNA: TGCGCCAGCAGCTTGGTGAACACAGGGGAGAACACCGGGGAGCTGTTTTTT. It specifies CASSLVNTGENTGELFF.

The J gene is TRBJ1-1, the V gene TRBV6-4, with D perhaps matching TRBD1 (6 bases). Trimming shortened V by 2 bases and J by 14 bases, and 9 bases separated the two germline ends. This CDR3 has 10 amino acids. In germline, CDR1 is MRHNA, CDR2 SNTAGT. CDR3 DNA: TGTGCCAGCAGTGACCAGGGGAGGTTCTTT. The encoded protein is CASSDQGRFF.

The chain uses TRBV2 and TRBJ1-5, with TRBD1 identical over 8 bases. The CDR3 consists of 15 residues. Germline V gene lookup returns CDR1 SNHLY and CDR2 FYNNEI. After removal of 4 bases from V and 4 bases from J, the junction contained 6 bases not matched to a gene. The CDR3 reads CASSATRQGNQPQHF. CDR3 nucleotides: TGTGCCAGCAGTGCGACCCGACAGGGGAATCAGCCCCAGCATTTT.

This chain joins TRBV2 and TRBJ2-3; D remains unclear. This CDR3 contains 10 residues. The V gene's germline CDR1 is SNHLY and CDR2 FYNNEI. Trimming shortened V by 7 bases and J by 6 bases, and 5 bases separated the two germline ends. The CDR3 nucleotides read TGTGCCAGCAAGTGGGATACGCAGTATTTT. Protein sequence: CASKWDTQYF.

The V call is TRBV5-1, the J call TRBJ2-5; 8 positions agree with TRBD2. CDR3 length: 15 residues. Germline CDR1 reads SGHRS; CDR2 reads YFSETQ. Trimming removed 2 bases from V and 6 bases from J; junction bases left unmatched: 9. The CDR3 region is CASSFTGGRAKTQYF. The CDR3, as DNA: TGCGCCAGCAGCTTCACGGGGGGGCGGGCGAAGACCCAGTACTTC.

This clone appeared a single time. The chain recombines TRBV7-8 with TRBJ1-3; TRBD1 matches at 7 bases. This CDR3 has 20 residues. Germline-derived CDR1 and CDR2 are SGHVS and FQNEAQ. With 1 base clipped from V and 0 bases from J, the junction kept 15 bases outside the gene matches. The CDR3 loop is CASSLVIQGVLYTSGNTIYF. Here the CDR3 DNA reads TGTGCCAGCAGCTTAGTCATCCAGGGGGTCCTGTATACCTCTGGAAACACCATATATTTT.

The J gene is TRBJ1-1, the V gene TRBV5-1; 7 bases align to TRBD1. This CDR3 has 16 amino acids. CDR1 is SGHRS and CDR2 is YFSETQ in the germline V gene. With V trimmed by 1 base and J by 4 bases, 10 bases remained unmatched. The CDR3 spells CASSLSSQGRGTEAFF. CDR3 in DNA: TGCGCCAGCAGCTTGTCCTCACAGGGGAGGGGCACTGAAGCTTTCTTT.

This chain connects TRBV30 to TRBJ2-3; 7 bases are shared with TRBD1. The CDR3 has 20 residues. The ends lost 4 bases at V and 4 bases at J; junction bases unmatched: 26. In germline, CDR1 is GTSNPN, CDR2 SVGIG (reference sequence). CDR3 amino acids: CAWKNPQGSQFGLASDTQYF. The CDR3 DNA follows: TGTGCCTGGAAAAACCCACAGGGGTCACAATTTGGTTTGGCGTCAGATACGCAGTATTTT.

This chain links TRBV18 with TRBJ2-3; D not resolved. V lost 0 bases and J lost 5, with 12 bases in between. The germline gives CDR1 KGHSH, CDR2 LQKENI. The CDR3 is 15 residues long. The chain's CDR3 is CASSPPGPRVDTQYF. The CDR3 DNA follows: TGTGCCAGCTCACCACCAGGGCCTCGCGTAGATACGCAGTATTTT.

CDR3 residues: CASSVSGLGSYEQYF. The CDR3 region has the DNA TGTGCCAGCAGTGTTAGCGGGCTGGGCTCCTACGAGCAGTACTTC. J is TRBJ2-7 and V is TRBV6-1; 7 nucleotides agree with TRBD2. Germline V CDR1 and CDR2: MNHNS, SASEGT. The junction had 6 bases not matched to a gene; V was cut back by 4 bases and J by 0 bases. CDR3 length equals 15 residues.

This chain connects TRBV28 to TRBJ2-6, with TRBD1 identical over 12 bases. This CDR3 comprises 17 residues. Germline V gene sequence: CDR1 MDHEN, CDR2 SYDVKM. The V segment lost 5 bases and the J segment 2 bases; nucleotides outside the gene matches: 4. Written as DNA, the CDR3 is TGTGCCAGCAGTGGGGACAGGGGGCCCCCTGGGGCCAACGTCCTGACTTTC. Its protein is CASSGDRGPPGANVLTF.

This chain links TRBV10-3 with TRBJ1-2; TRBD1 might be the D (6 bases). V lost 2 bases and J 3 bases, leaving 16 bases between the germline ends. The germline CDR1 and CDR2 sequences are ENHRY and SYGVKD. This CDR3 has 16 amino acids. The CDR3 is CAISEPRDTGYYGYTF. Here the CDR3 DNA reads TGTGCCATCAGTGAGCCCCGGGACACTGGGTACTATGGCTACACCTTC.

The rearrangement uses TRBV25-1 and TRBJ2-7; maybe TRBD2 (8 bases). The CDR3 runs 17 residues. The V gene lost 10 bases and the J gene lost 0 bases, with 25 bases spanning the gap. CDR1 and CDR2 (germline): MGHDK, SYGVNS. The CDR3 DNA sequence: TGTGCCACCGGGGGGGGGACAGTTACTGATAGCTCCTACGAGCAGTACTTC. Encoded protein: CATGGGTVTDSSYEQYF.

The chain recombines TRBV11-2 with TRBJ2-2; 8 nucleotides line up with TRBD2. Trimming at V came to 4 bases and at J to 7 bases, leaving 5 bases not matched to a gene. CDR3 size: 14 residues. Germline CDR1 SGHAT, CDR2 FQNNGV. CDR3 region: CASSSGLGSGELFF. CDR3 nucleotides: TGTGCCAGCAGCTCGGGACTAGGTAGCGGGGAGCTGTTTTTT.

The chain recombines TRBV5-6 with TRBJ1-4; no clear D. Trimming took off 4 bases at V and 7 bases at J, with 14 bases between the two ends. Germline-derived CDR1 and CDR2 are SGHDT and YYEEEE. The CDR3 has 14 residues. CDR3 sequence: CASSGTGLGEKLFF. Here the CDR3 DNA reads TGTGCCAGCAGCGGAACCGGGCTCGGTGAAAAACTGTTTTTT.

CDR3 residues: CASSSRDGYTF. CDR3 bases: TGTGCCAGCAGTTCCAGAGACGGCTACACCTTC. The rearrangement links TRBV27 to TRBJ1-2; D not resolved. The CDR3 is 11 residues long. The V gene lost 4 bases and the J gene lost 8 bases, with 8 bases spanning the gap. The germline V gene has CDR1 MNHEY and CDR2 SMNVEV (reference sequence).

CDR3 amino acids: CASSVSAYYGYTF. CDR3 coding DNA: TGTGCCAGCAGCGTCTCGGCCTACTATGGCTACACCTTC. This chain connects TRBV7-2 to TRBJ1-2; D call uncertain. This CDR3 spans 13 amino acids. V was clipped by 5 bases and J by 3 bases, with 10 bases between them. Germline CDR1 and CDR2: SGHTA and FQGNSA.

V usage is TRBV2 and J usage is TRBJ2-3; possibly TRBD2 for D (6 bases). The CDR3 totals 16 residues. The germline V and J ends were trimmed by 2 bases and 0 bases, with 12 bases remaining between them. Germline V CDR1 and CDR2: SNHLY, FYNNEI. This CDR3 reads CASSEWGGASTDTQYF. CDR3 in DNA: TGTGCCAGCAGTGAATGGGGCGGGGCTAGCACAGATACGCAGTATTTT.

This clone was detected only once. The V call is TRBV7-2, the J call TRBJ2-3, with D possibly matching TRBD1 (6 bases). The germline CDR1 and CDR2 sequences are SGHTA and FQGNSA. The CDR3 contains 16 residues. V shed 3 bases and J shed 2 bases, with 15 bases lying between them. CDR3: CASSFEPGHHTDTQYF. DNA of the CDR3: TGTGCCAGCAGCTTTGAACCGGGACATCACACAGATACGCAGTATTTT.

V gene TRBV27 combines with J gene TRBJ2-7; D call uncertain. The CDR3 extends over 15 amino acids. From germline, CDR1 is MNHEY and CDR2 SMNVEV (reference sequence). V lost 5 bases and J lost 7, with 21 bases in between. CDR3 protein: CASSILNQTPWEQYF. In DNA, the CDR3 is TGTGCCAGCAGTATACTAAACCAGACACCCTGGGAGCAGTACTTC.

The chain is built from TRBV7-3 and TRBJ2-2; possibly TRBD2 for D (7 bases). This CDR3 is built from 16 residues. Germline-derived CDR1 and CDR2 are SGHTA and FQGTGA. V lost 5 bases and J 2 bases, leaving 15 bases between the germline ends. CDR3 sequence reads: CASSEGGLINTGELFF. The CDR3 nucleotides read TGTGCCAGCAGCGAGGGGGGACTAATTAACACCGGGGAGCTGTTTTTT.

This chain uses TRBV9 with TRBJ2-5; TRBD1 matches at 7 bases. Germline assignment: CDR1 SGDLS and CDR2 YYNGEE. With 0 bases clipped from V and 5 bases from J, the junction kept 4 bases outside the gene matches. The CDR3 extends over 14 amino acids. The CDR3 DNA is TGTGCCAGCAGCGTAGGTAGGGGGCTGGAGACCCAGTACTTC. It specifies CASSVGRGLETQYF. The whole variable domain, remainder taken from reference TRBV9 and TRBJ2-5, is DSGVTQTPKHLITATGQRVTLRCSPRSGDLSVYWYQQSLDQGLQFLIQYYNGEERAKGNILERFSAQQFPDLHSELNLSSLELGDSALYFCASSVGRGLETQYFGPGTRLLVL.

The chain combines TRBV4-2 with TRBJ2-3, with D unresolved. CDR1 and CDR2 from the germline V gene are LGHNA and YNFKEQ. Between the trimmed V and J ends, which lost 3 bases and 8 bases, there was a span of 12 bases. The CDR3 loop spans 13 amino acids. The CDR3 here is CASSHWSAVTQYF. Here the CDR3 DNA reads TGTGCCAGCAGCCATTGGTCGGCGGTTACGCAGTATTTT.